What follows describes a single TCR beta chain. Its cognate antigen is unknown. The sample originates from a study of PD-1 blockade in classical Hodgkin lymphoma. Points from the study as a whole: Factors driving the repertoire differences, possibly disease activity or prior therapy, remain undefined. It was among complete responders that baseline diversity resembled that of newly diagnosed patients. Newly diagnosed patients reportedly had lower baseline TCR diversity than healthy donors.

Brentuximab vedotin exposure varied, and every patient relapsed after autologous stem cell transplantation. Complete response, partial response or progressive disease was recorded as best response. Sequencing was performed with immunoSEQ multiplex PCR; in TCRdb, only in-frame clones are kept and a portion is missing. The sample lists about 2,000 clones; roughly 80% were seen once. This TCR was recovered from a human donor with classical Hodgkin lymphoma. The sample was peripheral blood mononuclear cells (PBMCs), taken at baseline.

CDR3 sequence reads: CASSIDRRQGYGYTF. The CDR3 nucleotides are TGTGCCAGTAGTATAGATCGTAGACAGGGATATGGCTACACCTTC. The V and J genes are TRBV19 and TRBJ1-2; TRBD1 agrees at 7 bases. V gave up 0 bases and J gave up 5 bases; unmatched junction bases: 6. CDR3 length: 15 amino acids. Germline V gives CDR1 LNHDA, CDR2 SQIVND (reference sequence). Variable domain in full (rest from reference TRBV19 and TRBJ1-2): DGGITQSPKYLFRKEGQNVTLSCEQNLNHDAMYWYRQDPGQGLRLIYYSQIVNDFQKGDIAEGYSVSREKKESFPLTVTSAQKNPTAFYLCASSIDRRQGYGYTFGSGTRLTVV.